What follows describes a single T cell receptor (beta chain). Between the trimmed V and J ends, which lost 0 bases and 5 bases, there was a span of 13 bases. The germline CDR1 and CDR2 sequences are SQVTM and ANQGSEA. The CDR3 contains 14 residues. This sample stems from a study of blood T cell repertoires in COVID-19. Study in general: Some COVID-19 samples were acute and others convalescent; all came from the United States, Italy and Spain. T cells, B-cell-depleted T cells, or PBMCs supplied cDNA or gDNA.

In the authors' methods: Estimation of nucleated cell counts was performed using reference gene primer amplification. The repertoire was sequenced with immunoSEQ multiplex PCR; TCRdb's copy has only in-frame clones and lacks some. From that table come the V and J calls and clone size; the DNA was used to work out D and trimming. The profile shows 35,000 to 50,000 clones, approximately 85% of them singletons. Source material: peripheral blood. V is TRBV29-1 and J is TRBJ1-1; no reliable D call. The TCR comes from a woman between 70 and 85 years old in a cohort sampled during active COVID-19. This chain's CDR3 is CSVEEGGRYTEAFF. The CDR3 DNA sequence: TGCAGCGTTGAAGAAGGTGGGCGATATACTGAAGCTTTCTTT.